This T cell receptor (beta chain) stems from a study of blood T cell repertoires in COVID-19. The table came from immunoSEQ multiplex PCR; TCRdb's copy has only in-frame clones and leaves some out. Among 100,000 or so clones listed, 70% to 90% were seen once. From germline, CDR1 is MNHEY and CDR2 SVGEGT. The germline V and J ends were trimmed by 0 bases and 7 bases, with 16 bases remaining between them. The CDR3 length is 16 residues. Sequencing input: peripheral blood. The rearrangement uses TRBV6-2 or TRBV6-3 and TRBJ2-1; a weak D match, TRBD2 (5 bases). The receptor was isolated from a woman aged 55-69 years with acute or convalescent COVID-19. The CDR3 spells CASSYSSGSGANEQFF. The CDR3 nucleotides read TGTGCCAGCAGTTACTCGAGTGGGAGTGGAGCGAATGAGCAGTTCTTC.